These T cell receptor beta chains were read from a single sample in a study of CD8 T cells in ankylosing spondylitis. One entry per CDR3 protein results from TCRdb running MiXCR on the 5' RACE reads. The sample lists 200,000 to 300,000 distinct CDR3 sequences, around 9.2% occurring once. Sequences were obtained from blood, either unsorted or a sorted T cell fraction (not recorded which). All receptors come from a male donor with ankylosing spondylitis or in good health (not recorded which). CDR3s include the opening cysteine and the closing phenylalanine or tryptophan. The D gene is left open where the match is weak. Rows may omit the clone size; those that give it use once, few, many or a size class.

TRBD2,TRBV24-1,TRBJ2-1,-,TGTGCCACCAGTGATGCTCGACTAGCATCCTACAATGAGCAGCTCTTC,CATSDARLASYNEQLF
-,TRBV5-1,TRBJ1-6,-,TGCGCCAGCAGCTTGGAGTGGCAGTCACCCCTCCACTTT,CASSLEWQSPLHF
TRBD2,TRBV6-1,TRBJ2-2,many,TGTGCCAGCAGGATTAGCGGGAGGGCCGGCGGGGAGCTGTTTTTT,CASRISGRAGGELFF
TRBD2,TRBV6-5,TRBJ2-3,many,TGTGCCAGCAGTTACTCGAAGTCTGCGGGAGACAGAGATACGCAGTATTTT,CASSYSKSAGDRDTQYF
-,TRBV20-1,TRBJ1-6,many,TGCAGTGCTAGAGATCCCAAAGTGGATTCACCCCTCCACTTT,CSARDPKVDSPLHF
-,TRBV5-1,TRBJ1-6,few,TGCGCCAGCAGCTTGGGGGGGTTAGATTCACCCCTCCACTTT,CASSLGGLDSPLHF
-,TRBV3-1,TRBJ1-2,-,TGTGCCAGCAGCCAAGGCGAGACCTATGGCTACACCTTC,CASSQGETYGYTF
-,TRBV20-1,TRBJ2-7,many,TGCAGTGCTCACTTGGGCGGGACACAGTACTTC,CSAHLGGTQYF
TRBD2,TRBV7-7,TRBJ2-3,many,TGTGCTAGCAGCTTAGGTCTAGCGGGGACAGATACGCAGTATTTT,CASSLGLAGTDTQYF
TRBD2,TRBV5-6,TRBJ2-5,many,TGTGCCAGCAGCTTGTTACTAGCGGGGCAAGAGACCCAGTACTTC,CASSLLLAGQETQYF
-,TRBV5-1,TRBJ2-1,many,TGCGCCAGCAGCGGGACTTTCTTCAATGAGCAGTTCTTC,CASSGTFFNEQFF
-,TRBV9,TRBJ2-4,many,TGTGCCAGCAGCGCGGACGGTACGGCCAAAAACATTCAGTACTTC,CASSADGTAKNIQYF
-,TRBV4-3,TRBJ2-5,many,TGCGCCAGCAGCCAAGATCTGTGGTCCCGAGAGACCCAGTACTTC,CASSQDLWSRETQYF
-,TRBV13,TRBJ1-3,many,TGTGCCAGCAGCTTAGAAGGGGGCTCTGGAAACACCATATATTTT,CASSLEGGSGNTIYF
-,TRBV3-1,TRBJ1-2,few,TGTGCCAGCAGCCCAATGGAACATCACTCCTATGGCTACACCTTC,CASSPMEHHSYGYTF
-,TRBV7-6,TRBJ1-2,many,TGTGCCAGCAGCCCTAGCTGGACGGGGGGAGGTTTGGATGGCTACACCTTC,CASSPSWTGGGLDGYTF
TRBD1,TRBV7-9,TRBJ2-3,many,TGTGCCAGCAGCCGACGGGACAGGGGGGAGGATACGCAGTATTTT,CASSRRDRGEDTQYF
TRBD2,TRBV4-1,TRBJ2-7,many,TGCGCCAGCAGCGGGTCGGGGGGAAGGTACGACGAGCAGTACTTC,CASSGSGGRYDEQYF
-,TRBV6-2/TRBV6-3,TRBJ1-1,few,TGTGCCAGCGGTGGGGGGAACACTGAAGCTTTCTTT,CASGGGNTEAFF
-,TRBV18,TRBJ2-5,-,TGTGCCAGCTCACCGACGGCGGGGCCCGTGGAGGAGACCCAGTACTTC,CASSPTAGPVEETQYF
TRBD1,TRBV7-3,TRBJ1-1,few,TGTGCCAGCAGCCTTAATGCCCAGGGGGGTGGAGCTTTCTTT,CASSLNAQGGGAFF
-,TRBV6-5,TRBJ2-1,many,TGTGCCAGCAGTTACGGGAATCTGGATGAGCAGTTCTTC,CASSYGNLDEQFF
TRBD2,TRBV14,TRBJ2-1,many,TGTGCCAGCAGCCTTATCGGGACTAGCGGTCAGCAGTTCTTC,CASSLIGTSGQQFF
-,TRBV12-3/TRBV12-4,TRBJ2-7,many,TGTGCCAGCAGTTCCCGGGACACCTCTCAAACATCGCAGTACTTC,CASSSRDTSQTSQYF
-,TRBV12-5,TRBJ2-3,many,TGTGCTAGTGGCTTTGGAAGCACAGATACGCAGTATTTT,CASGFGSTDTQYF
-,TRBV7-2,TRBJ2-5,many,TGTGCCAGCAGCTTAGCCTTACCCGGTGCCCAGTACTTC,CASSLALPGAQYF
TRBD1,TRBV6-5,TRBJ1-6,-,TGTGCCAGCAGTTACGAAACCGGGACAGGGTGGTCACCCCTCCACTTT,CASSYETGTGWSPLHF
-,TRBV24-1,TRBJ1-4,many,TGTGCCACCAGTCGGTTCCTGGGGGAGGACGAAAAACTGTTTTTT,CATSRFLGEDEKLFF
TRBD2,TRBV20-1,TRBJ2-1,many,TGCAGTGCCTTGGGACTAGCGGGAAGGGGTGAGCAGTTCTTC,CSALGLAGRGEQFF
TRBD1,TRBV6-2/TRBV6-3,TRBJ1-5,many,TGTGCCAGCAGTGGACAGGGGGCTTCGAGCAATCAGCCCCAGCATTTT,CASSGQGASSNQPQHF
TRBD2,TRBV20-1,TRBJ2-5,many,TGCAGTGCTAGAGGGCAGGGACTAGCGGGGTCCTTTGAGACCCAGTACTTC,CSARGQGLAGSFETQYF
TRBD1,TRBV19,TRBJ1-2,many,TGTGCCAGTCGTGGGACAGGGTGGCTTGGCTACACCTTC,CASRGTGWLGYTF
TRBD2,TRBV7-2,TRBJ2-5,few,TGTGCCAGCAGCTTTGGGGGGGGGTGGTCGGAGACCCAGTACTTC,CASSFGGGWSETQYF
-,TRBV7-9,TRBJ2-7,-,TGTGCCAGCAGCTCTTGGGGACGGACCTACGAGCAGTACTTC,CASSSWGRTYEQYF
-,TRBV28,TRBJ1-4,many,TGTGCCAGCAGAAGAGGATCCACTGAAAAACTGTTTTTT,CASRRGSTEKLFF
-,TRBV7-2,TRBJ1-6,-,TGTGCCAGCAGCTCGAATGGGGGGTTAAATTCACCCCTCCACTTT,CASSSNGGLNSPLHF
-,TRBV7-9,TRBJ2-7,many,TGTGCCAGCAGCTCCCCCCGAGGGCCCGAGCAGTACTTC,CASSSPRGPEQYF
-,TRBV5-1,TRBJ2-7,many,TGCGCCAGCAAGGGGTTGTCTGAATCGGTGGAGTACTTC,CASKGLSESVEYF
TRBD2,TRBV6-5,TRBJ2-1,many,TGTGCCAGCAGTTACTCGCGACTAGCGAAATACAATGAGCAGTTCTTC,CASSYSRLAKYNEQFF
-,TRBV25-1,TRBJ2-3,many,TGTGCCAGCAATGTTGGGCAGGGGAGGGATACGCAGTATTTT,CASNVGQGRDTQYF
-,TRBV10-3,TRBJ1-2,many,TGTGCCATCAGTCTGGCGACAGCTAACTATGGCTACACCTTC,CAISLATANYGYTF
TRBD2,TRBV11-2,TRBJ2-2,-,TGTGCCAGCAGCTTGAGGGGGTCAGCGGGGGGATGGAACACCGGGGAGCTGTTTTTT,CASSLRGSAGGWNTGELFF
-,TRBV3-1,TRBJ2-3,-,TGTGCCAGCAGCCAAGTTCGGGGATTCACAGATACGCAGTATTTT,CASSQVRGFTDTQYF
-,TRBV6-1,TRBJ1-6,many,TGTGCCAGCAGTCAGGGTGGTAGTTCACCCCTCCACTTT,CASSQGGSSPLHF
TRBD2,TRBV6-2/TRBV6-3,TRBJ2-1,-,TGTCCCAGCAGTTACCAGGCGGGGGGATCTAGTGAGCAGTTCTTC,CPSSYQAGGSSEQFF
-,TRBV5-6,TRBJ2-1,few,TGTGCCAGCAGCGGAACGGAGTTCCGGCAGTTCTTC,CASSGTEFRQFF
-,TRBV27,TRBJ1-2,many,TGTGCCAGCAGTTTATCGGCAGACTATGGCTACACCTTC,CASSLSADYGYTF
-,TRBV29-1,TRBJ2-7,many,TGCAGCGTTGTTGGCCGACTAAGGAGTGGCGAGCAGTACTTC,CSVVGRLRSGEQYF
TRBD2,TRBV12-3/TRBV12-4,TRBJ2-7,-,TGTGCCAGCAGTTGGGGCGGCGGGGGGATCTACGAGCAGTACTTC,CASSWGGGGIYEQYF